A selection of T cell receptor beta chains follows, all from one sample in a study of Graves' ophthalmopathy and Graves' hyperthyroidism. Using its own MiXCR run on the multiplex PCR reads, TCRdb lists one record per CDR3 protein. The table lists around 660,000 distinct CDR3 sequences, about 38% of them singletons. The sample taken for sequencing was peripheral blood. The origin of the receptors is an adult man with Graves' ophthalmopathy. CDR3s include the opening cysteine and the closing phenylalanine or tryptophan. The D gene is left open where the match is weak. Clone sizes are given selectively: once, few, many, or a class where the clone is expanded.

TRBV7-8,NA,TRBJ2-2,many,CASSSGQFGELFF,TGTGCCAGCAGCTCAGGGCAATTCGGGGAGCTGTTTTTT
TRBV25-1,NA,TRBJ2-7,many,CASSVQSSYEQYF,TGTGCCAGCAGTGTGCAGAGCTCCTACGAGCAGTACTTC
TRBV5-5,NA,TRBJ1-4,few,CASSIGSTTNEKLFF,TGTGCCAGCAGCATTGGTAGTACAACTAATGAAAAACTGTTTTTT
TRBV19,TRBD2,TRBJ2-1,NA,CASSIYWLAGGSEQFF,TGTGCCAGTAGTATCTATTGGCTAGCGGGGGGTAGTGAGCAGTTCTTC
TRBV6-5,NA,TRBJ1-5,many,CASSYSGGFNQPQHF,TGTGCCAGCAGTTACTCAGGAGGTTTTAATCAGCCCCAGCATTTT
TRBV25-1,NA,TRBJ2-6,NA,CASTSEAGANVLTF,TGTGCCAGCACCTCAGAGGCAGGGGCCAACGTCCTGACTTTC
TRBV29-1,TRBD1,TRBJ1-1,many,CSAAGQGKAFF,TGCAGCGCTGCGGGACAGGGGAAAGCTTTCTTT
TRBV6-5,NA,TRBJ1-6,few,CASTSKGYSYNSPLHF,TGTGCCAGCACCTCAAAGGGGTATTCCTATAATTCACCCCTCCACTTT
TRBV15,TRBD1,TRBJ1-2,NA,CATSSGQGSYGYTF,TGTGCCACCAGCAGCGGACAGGGGAGTTATGGCTACACCTTC
TRBV9,NA,TRBJ2-7,many,CASSVGSEPYEQYF,TGTGCCAGCAGCGTAGGGTCGGAACCCTACGAGCAGTACTTC
TRBV6-6,NA,TRBJ1-4,few,CASSYSPGGAWEKLFF,TGTGCCAGCAGTTACTCCCCTGGGGGCGCGTGGGAAAAACTGTTTTTT
TRBV7-8,NA,TRBJ1-2,many,CASRTQGPNYGYTF,TGTGCCAGCAGAACTCAGGGGCCTAACTATGGCTACACCTTC
TRBV4-2,NA,TRBJ1-2,NA,CASSQPTGRMFYGYTF,TGTGCCAGCAGCCAGCCGACGGGACGGATGTTCTATGGCTACACCTTC
TRBV7-6,TRBD2,TRBJ2-6,NA,CASLAGAGANVLTF,TGTGCCAGCTTAGCGGGGGCTGGGGCCAACGTCCTGACTTTC
TRBV24-1,NA,TRBJ1-4,NA,CATSGGEQGEKLFF,TGTGCCACCAGTGGGGGCGAGCAGGGAGAAAAACTGTTTTTT
TRBV19,NA,TRBJ1-5,many,CASRYAGLNQPQHF,TGTGCCAGTAGATATGCGGGCCTCAATCAGCCCCAGCATTTT
TRBV7-9,NA,TRBJ2-5,once,CASSFIGGARETQYF,TGTGCCAGCAGCTTCATCGGCGGGGCCCGAGAGACCCAGTACTTC
TRBV24-1,TRBD1,TRBJ1-5,NA,CATNPGTGRCQPQHF,TGTGCCACCAACCCCGGGACAGGGCGGTGTCAGCCCCAGCATTTT
TRBV19,TRBD1,TRBJ1-2,many,CASSARTGNGYTF,TGTGCCAGTAGTGCCCGGACAGGGAATGGCTACACCTTC
TRBV10-3,NA,TRBJ1-1,NA,CAIRGVSTEAFF,TGTGCCATCAGAGGGGTCAGCACTGAAGCTTTCTTT
TRBV19,TRBD1,TRBJ1-6,many,CASSMRGQGNSPLHF,TGTGCCAGTAGTATGCGGGGACAGGGTAATTCACCCCTCCACTTT
TRBV20-1,NA,TRBJ1-6,many,CSARDTREFGPLHF,TGCAGTGCTAGAGATACGAGGGAATTTGGACCCCTCCACTTT
TRBV20-1,TRBD2,TRBJ2-7,NA,CSASWEGEQYF,TGCAGTGCTAGTTGGGAGGGCGAGCAGTACTTC